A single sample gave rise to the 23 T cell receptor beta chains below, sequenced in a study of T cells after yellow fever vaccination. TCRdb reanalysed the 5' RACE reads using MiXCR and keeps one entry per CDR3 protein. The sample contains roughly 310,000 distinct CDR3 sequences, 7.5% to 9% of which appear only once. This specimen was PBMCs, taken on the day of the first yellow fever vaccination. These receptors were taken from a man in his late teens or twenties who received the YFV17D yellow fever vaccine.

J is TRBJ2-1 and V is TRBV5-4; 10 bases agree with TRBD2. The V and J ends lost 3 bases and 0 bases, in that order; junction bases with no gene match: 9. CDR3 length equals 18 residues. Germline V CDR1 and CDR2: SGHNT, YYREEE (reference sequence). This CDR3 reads CASSSAGGNHSSYNEQFF. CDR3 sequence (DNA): TGTGCCAGCAGCTCAGCGGGGGGGAACCATAGCTCCTACAATGAGCAGTTCTTC.

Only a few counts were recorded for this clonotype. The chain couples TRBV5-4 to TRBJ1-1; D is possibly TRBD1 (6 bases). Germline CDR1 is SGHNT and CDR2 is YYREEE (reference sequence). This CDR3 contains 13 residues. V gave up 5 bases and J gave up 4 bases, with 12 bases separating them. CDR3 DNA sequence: TGTGCCAGCAGGCCTACAGGGTCCACTGAAGCTTTCTTT. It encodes CASRPTGSTEAFF.

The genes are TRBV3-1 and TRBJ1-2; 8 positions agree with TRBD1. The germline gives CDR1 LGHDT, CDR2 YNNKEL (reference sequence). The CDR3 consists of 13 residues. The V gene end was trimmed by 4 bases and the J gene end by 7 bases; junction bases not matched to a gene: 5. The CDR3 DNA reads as TGTGCCAGCAGCCTGGACAGGGCGGTTGGCTACACCTTC. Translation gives CASSLDRAVGYTF.

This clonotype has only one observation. The CDR3 reads CASSLFTGGYTEAFF. CDR3 coding DNA: TGTGCCAGCAGCTTGTTTACAGGGGGTTACACTGAAGCTTTCTTT. The chain recombines TRBV13 with TRBJ1-1; 8 bases are a match to TRBD1. Germline loops: CDR1 PRHDT, CDR2 FYEKMQ (reference sequence). This CDR3 contains 15 residues. V lost 3 bases to trimming and J lost 3 bases; unmatched junction nucleotides: 6.

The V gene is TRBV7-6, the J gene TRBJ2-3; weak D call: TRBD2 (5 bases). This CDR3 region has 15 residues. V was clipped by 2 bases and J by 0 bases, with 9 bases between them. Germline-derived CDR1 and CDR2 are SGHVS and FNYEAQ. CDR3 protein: CASSLYAGSTDTQYF. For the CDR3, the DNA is TGTGCCAGCAGCTTATACGCGGGTAGCACAGATACGCAGTATTTT.

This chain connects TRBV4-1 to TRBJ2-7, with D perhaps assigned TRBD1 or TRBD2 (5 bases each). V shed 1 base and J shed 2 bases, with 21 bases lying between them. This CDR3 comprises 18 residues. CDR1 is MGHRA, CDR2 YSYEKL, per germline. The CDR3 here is CASSQGRSTGTVTYEQYF. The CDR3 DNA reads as TGCGCCAGCAGCCAAGGCAGGAGTACGGGGACGGTAACCTACGAGCAGTACTTC.

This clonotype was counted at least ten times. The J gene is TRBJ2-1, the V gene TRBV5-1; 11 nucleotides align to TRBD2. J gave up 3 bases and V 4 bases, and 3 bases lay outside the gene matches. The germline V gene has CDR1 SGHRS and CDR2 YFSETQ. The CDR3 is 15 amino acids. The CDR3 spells CASSAGLADYNEQFF. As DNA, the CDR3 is TGCGCCAGCAGCGCGGGACTAGCGGACTACAATGAGCAGTTCTTC.

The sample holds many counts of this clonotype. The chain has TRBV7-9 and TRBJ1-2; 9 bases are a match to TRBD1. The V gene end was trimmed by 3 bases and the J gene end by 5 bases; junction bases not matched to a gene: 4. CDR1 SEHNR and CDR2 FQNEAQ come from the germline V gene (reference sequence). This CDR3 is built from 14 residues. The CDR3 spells CASSFGTGKYGYTF. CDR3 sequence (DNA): TGTGCCAGCAGCTTTGGGACAGGGAAGTATGGCTACACCTTC. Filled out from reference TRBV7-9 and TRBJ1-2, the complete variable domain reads DTGVSQNPRHKITKRGQNVTFRCDPISEHNRLYWYRQTLGQGPEFLTYFQNEAQLEKSRLLSDRFSAERPKGSFSTLEIQRTEQGDSAMYLCASSFGTGKYGYTFGSGTRLTVV.

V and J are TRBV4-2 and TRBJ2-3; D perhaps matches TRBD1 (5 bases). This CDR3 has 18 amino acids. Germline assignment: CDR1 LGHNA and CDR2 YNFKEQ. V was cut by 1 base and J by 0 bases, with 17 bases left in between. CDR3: CASSQGAGPSTSTDTQYF. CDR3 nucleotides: TGTGCCAGCAGCCAAGGGGCAGGGCCCTCTACTAGCACAGATACGCAGTATTTT.

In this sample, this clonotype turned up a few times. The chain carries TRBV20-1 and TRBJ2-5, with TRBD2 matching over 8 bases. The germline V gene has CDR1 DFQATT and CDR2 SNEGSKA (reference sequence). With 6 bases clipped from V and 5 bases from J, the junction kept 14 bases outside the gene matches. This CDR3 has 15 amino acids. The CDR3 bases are TGCAGTGCAGGGGAGACTAGCGTCCGACGTGAGACCCAGTACTTC. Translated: CSAGETSVRRETQYF.

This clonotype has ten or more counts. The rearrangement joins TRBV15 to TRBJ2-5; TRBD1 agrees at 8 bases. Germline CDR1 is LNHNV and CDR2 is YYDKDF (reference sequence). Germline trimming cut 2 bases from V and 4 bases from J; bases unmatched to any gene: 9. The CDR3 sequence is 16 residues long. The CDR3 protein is CATSRPTGTGRETQYF. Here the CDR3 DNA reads TGTGCCACCAGCAGACCTACCGGGACAGGAAGAGAGACCCAGTACTTC.

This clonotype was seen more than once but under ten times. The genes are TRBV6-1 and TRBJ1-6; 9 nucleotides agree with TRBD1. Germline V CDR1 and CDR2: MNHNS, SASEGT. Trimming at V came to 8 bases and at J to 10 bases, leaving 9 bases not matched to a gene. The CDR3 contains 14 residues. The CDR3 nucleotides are TGTGCCAGCTGTACAGGGGGCGGAAGGTCACCCCTCCACTTT. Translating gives CASCTGGGRSPLHF.

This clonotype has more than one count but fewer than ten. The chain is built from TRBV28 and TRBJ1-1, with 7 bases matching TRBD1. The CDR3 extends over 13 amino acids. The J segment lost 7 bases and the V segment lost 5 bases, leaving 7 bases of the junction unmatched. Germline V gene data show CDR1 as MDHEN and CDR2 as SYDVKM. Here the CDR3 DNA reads TGTGCCAGCAGTGCGGGTAGGGGGCGTGAAGCTTTCTTT. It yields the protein CASSAGRGREAFF.

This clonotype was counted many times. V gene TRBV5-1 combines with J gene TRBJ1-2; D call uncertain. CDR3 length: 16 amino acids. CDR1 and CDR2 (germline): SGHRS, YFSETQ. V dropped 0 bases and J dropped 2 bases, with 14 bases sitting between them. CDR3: CASSLAQVGPNYGYTF. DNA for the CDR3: TGCGCCAGCAGCTTGGCCCAGGTAGGGCCCAACTATGGCTACACCTTC.

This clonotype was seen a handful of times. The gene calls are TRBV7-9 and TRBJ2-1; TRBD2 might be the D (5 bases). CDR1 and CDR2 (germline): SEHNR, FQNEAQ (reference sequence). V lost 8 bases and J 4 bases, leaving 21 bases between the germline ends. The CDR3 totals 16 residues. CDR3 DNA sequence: TGTGCCAGCGAAGGAGGCGGAATTGAGCAGTACAATGAGCAGTTCTTC. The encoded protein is CASEGGGIEQYNEQFF.

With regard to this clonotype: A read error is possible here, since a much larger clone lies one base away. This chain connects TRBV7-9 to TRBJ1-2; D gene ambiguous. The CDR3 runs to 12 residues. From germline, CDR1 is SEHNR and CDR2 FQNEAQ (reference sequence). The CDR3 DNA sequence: TGTGCCAGCAGCTTAAGAACAGCTGGCTACAACTTC. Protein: CASSLRTAGYNF.

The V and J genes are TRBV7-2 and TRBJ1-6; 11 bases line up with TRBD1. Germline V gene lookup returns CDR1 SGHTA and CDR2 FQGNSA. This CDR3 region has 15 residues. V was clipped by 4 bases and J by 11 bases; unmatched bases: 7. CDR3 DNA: TGTGCCAGCAGCTCCGGACAGGGGGCCGTGACACCCCTCCACTTT. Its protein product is CASSSGQGAVTPLHF. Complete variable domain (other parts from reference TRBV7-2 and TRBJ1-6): GAGVSQSPSNKVTEKGKDVELRCDPISGHTALYWYRQSLGQGLEFLIYFQGNSAPDKSGLPSDRFSAERTGGSVSTLTIQRTQQEDSAVYLCASSSGQGAVTPLHFGNGTRLTVT.

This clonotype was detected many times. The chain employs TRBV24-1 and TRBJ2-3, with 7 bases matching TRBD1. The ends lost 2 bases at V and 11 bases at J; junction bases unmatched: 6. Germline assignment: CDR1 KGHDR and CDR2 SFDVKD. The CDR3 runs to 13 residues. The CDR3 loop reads CATSDYETGKQYF. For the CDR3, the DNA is TGTGCCACCAGTGATTATGAGACAGGGAAGCAGTATTTT.

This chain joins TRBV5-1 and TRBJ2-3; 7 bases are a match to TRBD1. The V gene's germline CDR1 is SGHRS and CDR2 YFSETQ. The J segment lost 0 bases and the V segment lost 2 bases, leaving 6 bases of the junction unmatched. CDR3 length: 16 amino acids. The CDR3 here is CASSLQTGASTDTQYF. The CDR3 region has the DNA TGCGCCAGCAGCTTACAAACAGGGGCAAGCACAGATACGCAGTATTTT.

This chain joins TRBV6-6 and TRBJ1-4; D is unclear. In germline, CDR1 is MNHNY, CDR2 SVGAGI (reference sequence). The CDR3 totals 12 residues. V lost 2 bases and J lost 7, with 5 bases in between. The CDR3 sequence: CASSYPSEKLFF. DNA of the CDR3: TGTGCCAGCAGTTACCCAAGTGAAAAACTGTTTTTT.

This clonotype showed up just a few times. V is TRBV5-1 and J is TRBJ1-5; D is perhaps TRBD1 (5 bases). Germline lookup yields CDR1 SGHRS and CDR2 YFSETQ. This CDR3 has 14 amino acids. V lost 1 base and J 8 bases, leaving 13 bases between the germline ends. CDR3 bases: TGCGCCAGCAGCTTGTTGCGGGGCGCCGAGCCCCAGCATTTT. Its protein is CASSLLRGAEPQHF.

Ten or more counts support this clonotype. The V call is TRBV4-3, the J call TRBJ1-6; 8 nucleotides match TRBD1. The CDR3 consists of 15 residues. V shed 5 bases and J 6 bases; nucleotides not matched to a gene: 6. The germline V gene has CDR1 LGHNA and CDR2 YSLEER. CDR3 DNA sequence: TGCGCCAGCAGCTACGGACAGGGAACTAATTCACCCCTCCACTTT. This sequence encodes CASSYGQGTNSPLHF.

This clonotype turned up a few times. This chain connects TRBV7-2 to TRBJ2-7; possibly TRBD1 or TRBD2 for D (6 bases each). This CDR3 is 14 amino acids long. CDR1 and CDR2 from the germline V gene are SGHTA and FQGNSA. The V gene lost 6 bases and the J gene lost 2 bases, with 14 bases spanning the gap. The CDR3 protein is CASSPEGGTYEQYV. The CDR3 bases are TGTGCCAGCAGTCCCGAAGGGGGGACCTACGAGCAGTACGTC.